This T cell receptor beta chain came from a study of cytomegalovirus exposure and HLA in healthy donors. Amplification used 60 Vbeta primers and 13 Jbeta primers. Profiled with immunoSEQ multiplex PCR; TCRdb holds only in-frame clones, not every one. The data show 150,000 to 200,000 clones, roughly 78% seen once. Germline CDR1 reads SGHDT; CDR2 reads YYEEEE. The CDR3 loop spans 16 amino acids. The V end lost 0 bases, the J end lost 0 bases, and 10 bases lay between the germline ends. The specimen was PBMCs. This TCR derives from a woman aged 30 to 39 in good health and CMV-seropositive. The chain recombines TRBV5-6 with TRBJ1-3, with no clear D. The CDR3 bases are TGTGCCAGCAGCTTGGCAGGCTTTCTCTCTGGAAACACCATATATTTT. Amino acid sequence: CASSLAGFLSGNTIYF.